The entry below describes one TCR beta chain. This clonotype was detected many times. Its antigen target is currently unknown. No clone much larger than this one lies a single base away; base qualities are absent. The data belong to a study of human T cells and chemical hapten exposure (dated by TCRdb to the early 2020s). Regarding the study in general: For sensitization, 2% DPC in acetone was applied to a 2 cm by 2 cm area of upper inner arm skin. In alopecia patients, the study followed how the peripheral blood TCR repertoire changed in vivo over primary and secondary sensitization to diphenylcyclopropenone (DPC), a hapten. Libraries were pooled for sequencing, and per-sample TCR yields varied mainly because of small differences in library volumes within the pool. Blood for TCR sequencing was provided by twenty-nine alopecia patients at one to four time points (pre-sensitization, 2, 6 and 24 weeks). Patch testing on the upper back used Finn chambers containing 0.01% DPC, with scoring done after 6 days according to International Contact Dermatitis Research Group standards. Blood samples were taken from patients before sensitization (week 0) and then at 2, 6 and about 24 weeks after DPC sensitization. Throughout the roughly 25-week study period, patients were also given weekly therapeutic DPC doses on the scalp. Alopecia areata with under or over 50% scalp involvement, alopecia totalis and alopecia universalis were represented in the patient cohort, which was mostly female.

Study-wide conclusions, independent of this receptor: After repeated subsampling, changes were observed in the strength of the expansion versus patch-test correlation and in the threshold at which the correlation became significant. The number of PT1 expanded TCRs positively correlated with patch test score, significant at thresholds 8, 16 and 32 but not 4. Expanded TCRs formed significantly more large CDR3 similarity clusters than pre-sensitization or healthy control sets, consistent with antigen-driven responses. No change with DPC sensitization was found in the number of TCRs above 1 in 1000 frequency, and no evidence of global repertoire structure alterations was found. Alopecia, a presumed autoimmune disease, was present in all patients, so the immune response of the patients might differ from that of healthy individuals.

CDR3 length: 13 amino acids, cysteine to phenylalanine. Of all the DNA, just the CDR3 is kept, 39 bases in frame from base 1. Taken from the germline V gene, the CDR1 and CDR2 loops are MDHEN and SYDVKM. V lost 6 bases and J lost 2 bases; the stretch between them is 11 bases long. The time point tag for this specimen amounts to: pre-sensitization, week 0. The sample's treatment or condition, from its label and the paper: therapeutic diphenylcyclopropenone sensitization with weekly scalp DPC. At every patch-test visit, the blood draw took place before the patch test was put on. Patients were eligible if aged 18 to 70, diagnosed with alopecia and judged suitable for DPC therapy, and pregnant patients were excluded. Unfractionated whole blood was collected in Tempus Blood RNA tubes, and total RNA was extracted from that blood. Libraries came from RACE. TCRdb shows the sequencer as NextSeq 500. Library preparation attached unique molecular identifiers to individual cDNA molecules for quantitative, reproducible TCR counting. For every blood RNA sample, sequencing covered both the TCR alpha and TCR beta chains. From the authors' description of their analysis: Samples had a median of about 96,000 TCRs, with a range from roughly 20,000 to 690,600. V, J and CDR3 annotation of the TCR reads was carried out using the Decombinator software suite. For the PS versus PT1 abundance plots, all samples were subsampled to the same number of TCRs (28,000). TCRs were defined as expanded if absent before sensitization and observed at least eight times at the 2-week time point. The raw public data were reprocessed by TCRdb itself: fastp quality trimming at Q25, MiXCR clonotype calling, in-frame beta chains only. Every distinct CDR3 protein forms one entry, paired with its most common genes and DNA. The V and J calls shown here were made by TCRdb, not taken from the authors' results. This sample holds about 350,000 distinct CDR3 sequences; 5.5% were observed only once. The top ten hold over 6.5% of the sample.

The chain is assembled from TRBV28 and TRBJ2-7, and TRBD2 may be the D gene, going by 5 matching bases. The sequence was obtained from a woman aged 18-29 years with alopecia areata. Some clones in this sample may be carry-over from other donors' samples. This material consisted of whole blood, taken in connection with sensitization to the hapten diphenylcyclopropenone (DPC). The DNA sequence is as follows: TGTGCCAGCAGAGACTGGGGAGCCTACGAGCAGTACTTC. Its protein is CASRDWGAYEQYF.